This TCR beta chain appears in the sequencing data of a study of CD8 T cells in Susac syndrome. RNA in amounts of 0.5 to 1 ug was reverse transcribed with random hexamers. TCRdb re-called the immunoSEQ multiplex PCR reads with MiXCR, one entry per CDR3 protein. The sample consists of about 250,000 distinct CDR3 sequences, about 94% of them appearing once. Germline V CDR1 and CDR2: LGHDT, YNNKEL (reference sequence). The trim removed 2 bases at V and 4 bases at J, leaving 4 bases unmatched. This CDR3 is built from 15 residues. The V call is TRBV3-1, the J call TRBJ2-5; 10 bases match TRBD1. Material for sequencing was CD4+ T cells from PBMCs. The receptor was derived from a human donor with multiple sclerosis. The CDR3 is CASSQTGTGVETQYF. The CDR3 DNA sequence: TGTGCCAGCAGCCAAACCGGGACAGGGGTAGAGACCCAGTACTTC.